These 18 T cell receptor beta chains originate from one sample sequenced in a study of identical twins. TCRdb fed the 5' RACE reads into MiXCR, producing one record per CDR3 protein. The sample lists 400,000 to 550,000 distinct CDR3 sequences, 13% to 15% seen once, with approximately 1% in the top ten. These data were also reused for a study on yellow fever vaccine responses in identical twins.

Sequencing used CD4+ T cells sorted from blood. The receptors were sampled from a woman younger than 30 in good health.

This clonotype was recorded a few times. This chain connects TRBV3-1 to TRBJ2-7, with a weak D call TRBD1 (5 bases). This CDR3 spans 16 amino acids. Per germline, CDR1 LGHDT and CDR2 YNNKEL (reference sequence). V was clipped by 4 bases and J by 1 base, with 17 bases between them. CDR3 sequence (DNA): TGTGCCAGCAGCCGCAGACATCCCAGGGAATCCTACGAGCAGTACTTC. Its protein product is CASSRRHPRESYEQYF.

This clonotype has a handful of counts. The chain carries TRBV11-2 and TRBJ2-1, with D unresolved. The CDR3 contains 15 residues. Germline V gives CDR1 SGHAT, CDR2 FQNNGV. Trimming removed 1 base at V and 7 bases at J, with 14 bases between. CDR3 coding DNA: TGTGCCAGCAGCTTAGTCCTCAGTGTGGGGAATGAGCAGTTCTTC. The encoded protein is CASSLVLSVGNEQFF. The whole variable domain, remainder taken from reference TRBV11-2 and TRBJ2-1, is EAGVAQSPRYKIIEKRQSVAFWCNPISGHATLYWYQQILGQGPKLLIQFQNNGVVDDSQLPKDRFSAERLKGVDSTLKIQPAKLEDSAVYLCASSLVLSVGNEQFFGPGTRLTVL.

A few counts support this clonotype. V gene TRBV4-3 combines with J gene TRBJ2-2, with 10 bases that match TRBD1. This CDR3 spans 15 amino acids. CDR1 and CDR2 from the germline V gene are LGHNA and YSLEER. After removal of 4 bases from V and 5 bases from J, the junction contained 4 bases not matched to a gene. CDR3 region: CASSRDRGATGELFF. DNA for the CDR3: TGCGCCAGCAGCCGGGACAGGGGAGCTACCGGGGAGCTGTTTTTT.

Only a few counts were recorded for this clonotype. V is TRBV19 and J is TRBJ2-3, with D unresolved. The V gene lost 3 bases and the J gene lost 6 bases, with 7 bases spanning the gap. The CDR3 is 12 residues long. CDR1 is LNHDA, CDR2 SQIVND, per germline (reference sequence). The CDR3 loop is CASSISWDTQYF. CDR3 bases: TGTGCCAGTAGTATTAGCTGGGATACGCAGTATTTT. Full variable domain (remainder filled in from reference TRBV19 and TRBJ2-3): DGGITQSPKYLFRKEGQNVTLSCEQNLNHDAMYWYRQDPGQGLRLIYYSQIVNDFQKGDIAEGYSVSREKKESFPLTVTSAQKNPTAFYLCASSISWDTQYFGPGTRLTVL.

J is TRBJ2-2 and V is TRBV28; 7 bases are a match to TRBD2. J lost 7 bases, V lost 2 bases, and 4 bases had no gene match. The V gene's germline CDR1 is MDHEN and CDR2 SYDVKM. The CDR3 covers 14 residues. CDR3 region: CASSLRGVVGELFF. In DNA form, the CDR3 reads TGTGCCAGCAGTTTACGGGGGGTTGTCGGGGAGCTGTTTTTT.

This clonotype was recorded at least ten times. This sequence joins TRBV5-1 and TRBJ1-2, with D unclear. V gave up 1 base and J gave up 0 bases, with 10 bases separating them. Germline assignment: CDR1 SGHRS and CDR2 YFSETQ. The CDR3 length is 15 residues. DNA for the CDR3: TGCGCCAGCAGCTTGTTCGGCGGAACTAACTATGGCTACACCTTC. Its protein product is CASSLFGGTNYGYTF.

The rearrangement joins TRBV3-1 to TRBJ2-3, with TRBD2 matching over 14 bases. Germline CDR1 and CDR2: LGHDT and YNNKEL (reference sequence). The J segment lost 1 base and the V segment lost 2 bases, leaving 8 bases of the junction unmatched. The CDR3 length is 19 residues. CDR3 in amino acids: CASSQYSGLAGGRTDTQYF. The CDR3 coding sequence is TGTGCCAGCAGCCAATACTCCGGACTAGCGGGAGGACGCACAGATACGCAGTATTTT.

The J gene is TRBJ2-1, the V gene TRBV11-2, with TRBD2 identical over 12 bases. Germline CDR1 is SGHAT and CDR2 is FQNNGV. J lost 9 bases, V lost 1 base, and 7 bases had no gene match. The CDR3 runs to 16 residues. The CDR3 protein is CASSLVLTSGSSEQFF. CDR3 sequence (DNA): TGTGCCAGCAGCTTAGTATTGACTAGCGGGAGTTCTGAGCAGTTCTTC.

The chain links TRBV28 to TRBJ2-3, with D tentatively TRBD2 (7 bases). The CDR3 totals 15 residues. V lost 3 bases and J 4 bases, leaving 14 bases between the germline ends. The germline V gene encodes CDR1 MDHEN and CDR2 SYDVKM. Written as DNA, the CDR3 is TGTGCCAGCAGTTTTCTCCGGGGGGCGGCAGATACGCAGTATTTT. This encodes CASSFLRGAADTQYF.

The chain employs TRBV10-3 and TRBJ2-3, with D possibly being TRBD1 (6 bases). V was cut by 8 bases and J by 6 bases, with 18 bases left in between. The CDR3 spans 14 residues. Per germline, CDR1 ENHRY and CDR2 SYGVKD. The chain's CDR3 is CAIGGGQIRDTQYF. The CDR3 DNA sequence: TGTGCCATCGGCGGCGGACAGATCAGGGATACGCAGTATTTT.

This clonotype was seen a handful of times. V and J are TRBV7-9 and TRBJ2-3, with D uncertain. The CDR3 runs to 13 residues. Germline values: CDR1 SEHNR, CDR2 FQNEAQ (reference sequence). V lost 5 bases to trimming and J lost 4 bases, with 10 bases between them. The CDR3 DNA reads TGTGCCAGCAGCGATCCCCCCCCAGATACGCAGTATTTT. Its protein product is CASSDPPPDTQYF.

This clonotype turned up a few times. The genes are TRBV3-1 and TRBJ2-3; D is uncertain. Germline CDR1 LGHDT, CDR2 YNNKEL (reference sequence). The CDR3 loop spans 14 amino acids. V lost 3 bases, J lost 1 base, and 8 bases lay in between. The CDR3 protein is CASSHLSGTDTQYF. The CDR3 nucleotides are TGTGCCAGCAGCCATCTAAGCGGCACAGATACGCAGTATTTT.

This clonotype was seen a handful of times. This rearrangement joins TRBV5-1 to TRBJ2-7; D remains unclear. CDR3 length: 13 amino acids. Trimming cost V 0 bases and J 6 bases, with 10 bases left between them. From germline, CDR1 is SGHRS and CDR2 YFSETQ. CDR3 amino acids: CASSLVLEREQYF. CDR3 coding DNA: TGCGCCAGCAGCTTGGTCCTCGAGCGCGAGCAGTACTTC. Combining the CDR3 with reference TRBV5-1 and TRBJ2-7 gives the whole variable domain KAGVTQTPRYLIKTRGQQVTLSCSPISGHRSVSWYQQTPGQGLQFLFEYFSETQRNKGNFPGRFSGRQFSNSRSEMNVSTLELGDSALYLCASSLVLEREQYFGPGTRLTVT.

A few counts support this clonotype. This chain joins TRBV7-9 and TRBJ1-2; D gene unclear. V was shortened by 4 bases and J by 6 bases, with 12 bases between the two germline ends. This CDR3 spans 13 amino acids. Germline V CDR1 and CDR2: SEHNR, FQNEAQ (reference sequence). CDR3 nucleotides: TGTGCCAGCAGCTCCCCGGGGAGGGATGGCTACACCTTC. The encoded protein is CASSSPGRDGYTF.

The chain links TRBV7-6 to TRBJ2-5, with 7 bases aligning to TRBD2. The V segment lost 5 bases and the J segment 5 bases; nucleotides outside the gene matches: 8. Germline CDR1 reads SGHVS; CDR2 reads FNYEAQ. The CDR3 runs 14 residues. The CDR3 sequence is CASSASSGPETQYF. The CDR3 region has the DNA TGTGCCAGCAGCGCCTCTAGCGGTCCTGAGACCCAGTACTTC.

V gene TRBV11-2 combines with J gene TRBJ2-7; D is ambiguous. Trimming stripped 1 base from V and 6 bases from J, with 7 bases between. The germline CDR1 and CDR2 sequences are SGHAT and FQNNGV. This CDR3 region has 12 residues. This CDR3 is CASSLVPREQYF. The CDR3 DNA sequence: TGTGCCAGCAGCTTAGTCCCGCGCGAGCAGTACTTC.

The rearrangement links TRBV27 to TRBJ1-5; D is possibly TRBD1 (6 bases). The CDR3 runs to 16 residues. Trimming left V 6 bases short and J 7 bases short, with 22 bases between. Germline CDR1 MNHEY, CDR2 SMNVEV (reference sequence). CDR3 region: CASRREQGSPGQPQHF. The CDR3 nucleotides read TGTGCCAGCAGGCGGGAACAGGGCTCCCCGGGGCAGCCCCAGCATTTT.

This clonotype showed up just a few times. The rearrangement uses TRBV29-1 and TRBJ2-5; 7 positions match TRBD2. The length of the CDR3 is 12 residues. The germline CDR1 and CDR2 sequences are SQVTM and ANQGSEA. J was trimmed by 5 bases and V by 5 bases; bases with no gene match: 5. CDR3 amino acids: CSVMSGGETQYF. The CDR3 nucleotides read TGCAGCGTTATGTCCGGGGGGGAGACCCAGTACTTC.